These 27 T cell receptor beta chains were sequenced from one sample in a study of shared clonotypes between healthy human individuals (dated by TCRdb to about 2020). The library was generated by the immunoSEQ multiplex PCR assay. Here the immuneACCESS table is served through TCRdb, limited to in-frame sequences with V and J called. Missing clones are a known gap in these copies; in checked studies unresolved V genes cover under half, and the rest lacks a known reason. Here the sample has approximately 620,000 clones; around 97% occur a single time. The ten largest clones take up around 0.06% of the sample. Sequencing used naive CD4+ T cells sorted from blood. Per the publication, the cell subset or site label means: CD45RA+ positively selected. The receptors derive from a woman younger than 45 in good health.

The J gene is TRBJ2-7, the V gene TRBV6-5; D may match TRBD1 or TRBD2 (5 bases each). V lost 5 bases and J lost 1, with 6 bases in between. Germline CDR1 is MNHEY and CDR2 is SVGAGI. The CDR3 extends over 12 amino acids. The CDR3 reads CASSGGSYEQYF. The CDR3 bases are TGTGCCAGCAGTGGGGGATCCTACGAGCAGTACTTC.

The CDR3 DNA reads TGCAGCGTGGGGACTCCCTTAAGAGCCACAGATACGCAGTATTTT. Translating it yields CSVGTPLRATDTQYF. The rearrangement joins TRBV29-1 to TRBJ2-3, with D perhaps TRBD2 (6 bases). There are 15 residues in the CDR3. Germline lookup yields CDR1 SQVTM and CDR2 ANQGSEA. V lost 6 bases to trimming and J lost 2 bases, with 18 bases between them.

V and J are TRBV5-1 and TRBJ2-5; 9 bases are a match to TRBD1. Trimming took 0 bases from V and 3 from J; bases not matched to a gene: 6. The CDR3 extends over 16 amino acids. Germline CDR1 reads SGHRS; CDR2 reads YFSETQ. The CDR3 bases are TGCGCCAGCAGCTTGGGAGTAACAGGGGGCGAAGAGACCCAGTACTTC. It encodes CASSLGVTGGEETQYF.

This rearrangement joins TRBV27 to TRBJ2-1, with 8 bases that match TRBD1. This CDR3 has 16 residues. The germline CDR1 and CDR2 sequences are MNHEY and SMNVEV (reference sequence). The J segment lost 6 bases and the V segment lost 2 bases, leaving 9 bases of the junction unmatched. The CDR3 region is CASSLRTGLSSNEQFF. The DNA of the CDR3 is TGTGCCAGCAGTTTAAGGACAGGGCTGTCGAGCAATGAGCAGTTCTTC.

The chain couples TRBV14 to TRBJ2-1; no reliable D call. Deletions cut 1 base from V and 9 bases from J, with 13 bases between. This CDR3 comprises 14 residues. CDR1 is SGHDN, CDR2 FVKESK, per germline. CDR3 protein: CASSQAKPAGEQFF. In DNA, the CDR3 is TGTGCCAGCAGCCAAGCGAAACCGGCCGGTGAGCAGTTCTTC.

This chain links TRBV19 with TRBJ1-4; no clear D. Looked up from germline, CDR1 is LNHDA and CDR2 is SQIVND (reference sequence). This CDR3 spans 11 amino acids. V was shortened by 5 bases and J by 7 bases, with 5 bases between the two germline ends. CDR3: CASSESEKLFF. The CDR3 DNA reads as TGTGCCAGTAGTGAATCTGAAAAACTGTTTTTT. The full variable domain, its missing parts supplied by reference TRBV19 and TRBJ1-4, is DGGITQSPKYLFRKEGQNVTLSCEQNLNHDAMYWYRQDPGQGLRLIYYSQIVNDFQKGDIAEGYSVSREKKESFPLTVTSAQKNPTAFYLCASSESEKLFFGSGTQLSVL.

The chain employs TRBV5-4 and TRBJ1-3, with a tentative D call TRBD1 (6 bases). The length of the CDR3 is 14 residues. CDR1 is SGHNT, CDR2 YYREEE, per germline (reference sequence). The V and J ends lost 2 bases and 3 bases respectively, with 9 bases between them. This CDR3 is CASSLTGFGNTIYF. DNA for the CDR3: TGTGCCAGCAGCTTAACAGGGTTTGGAAACACCATATATTTT.

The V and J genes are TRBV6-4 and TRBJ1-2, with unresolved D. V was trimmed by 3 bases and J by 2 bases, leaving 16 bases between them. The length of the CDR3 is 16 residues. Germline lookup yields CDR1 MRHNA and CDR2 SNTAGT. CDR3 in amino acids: CASSESGLRSNYGYTF. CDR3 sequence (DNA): TGTGCCAGCAGTGAATCGGGATTGAGGAGCAACTATGGCTACACCTTC.

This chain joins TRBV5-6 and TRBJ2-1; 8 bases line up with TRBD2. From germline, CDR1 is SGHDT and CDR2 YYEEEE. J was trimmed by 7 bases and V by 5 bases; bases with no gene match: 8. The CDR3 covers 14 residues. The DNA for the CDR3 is TGTGCCAGCAGTTTCCCGGGACTAGAGAATGAGCAGTTCTTC. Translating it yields CASSFPGLENEQFF.

In nucleotides, the CDR3 is TGTGCCAGCATTTCCCCAGGTTCTAACTATGGCTACACCTTC. This gives the protein CASISPGSNYGYTF. V gene TRBV6-5 combines with J gene TRBJ1-2; D not certain. The CDR3 is 14 amino acids. The ends were cut back, 7 bases at V and 0 bases at J, with 12 bases in the middle. The germline gives CDR1 MNHEY, CDR2 SVGAGI.

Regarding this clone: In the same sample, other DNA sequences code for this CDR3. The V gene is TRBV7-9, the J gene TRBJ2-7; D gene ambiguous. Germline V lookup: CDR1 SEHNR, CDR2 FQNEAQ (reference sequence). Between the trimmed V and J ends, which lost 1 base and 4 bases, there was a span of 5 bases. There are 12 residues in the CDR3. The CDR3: CASSLVGYEQYF. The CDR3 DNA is TGTGCCAGCAGCTTAGTTGGATACGAGCAGTACTTC.

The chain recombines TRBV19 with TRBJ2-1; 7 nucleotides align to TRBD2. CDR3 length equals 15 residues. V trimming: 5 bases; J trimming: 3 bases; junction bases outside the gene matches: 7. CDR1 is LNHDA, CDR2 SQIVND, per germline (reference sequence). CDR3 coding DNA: TGTGCCAGTAGTCATCGGGGGGAGGGCTACAATGAGCAGTTCTTC. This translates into CASSHRGEGYNEQFF.

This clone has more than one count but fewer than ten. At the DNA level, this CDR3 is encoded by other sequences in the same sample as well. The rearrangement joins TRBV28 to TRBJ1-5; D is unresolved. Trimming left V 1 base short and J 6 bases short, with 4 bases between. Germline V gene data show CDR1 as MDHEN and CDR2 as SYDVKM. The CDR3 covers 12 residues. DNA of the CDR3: TGTGCCAGCAGTTTATTTGGTCAGCCCCAGCATTTT. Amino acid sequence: CASSLFGQPQHF. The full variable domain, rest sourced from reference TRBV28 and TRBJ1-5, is DVKVTQSSRYLVKRTGEKVFLECVQDMDHENMFWYRQDPGLGLRLIYFSYDVKMKEKGDIPEGYSVSREKKERFSLILESASTNQTSMYLCASSLFGQPQHFGDGTRLSIL.

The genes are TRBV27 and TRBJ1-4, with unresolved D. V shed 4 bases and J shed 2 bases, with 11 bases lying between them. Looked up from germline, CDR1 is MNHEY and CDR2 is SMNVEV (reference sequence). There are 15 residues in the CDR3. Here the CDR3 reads CASSSRLGTNEKLFF. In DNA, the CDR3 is TGTGCCAGCAGTTCTCGTCTAGGCACTAATGAAAAACTGTTTTTT.

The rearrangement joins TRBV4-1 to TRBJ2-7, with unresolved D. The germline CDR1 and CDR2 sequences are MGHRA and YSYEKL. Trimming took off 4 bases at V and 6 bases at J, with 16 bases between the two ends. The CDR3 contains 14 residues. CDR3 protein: CASSLRGIVGEQYF. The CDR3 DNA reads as TGCGCCAGCAGCCTCAGAGGAATAGTGGGCGAGCAGTACTTC.

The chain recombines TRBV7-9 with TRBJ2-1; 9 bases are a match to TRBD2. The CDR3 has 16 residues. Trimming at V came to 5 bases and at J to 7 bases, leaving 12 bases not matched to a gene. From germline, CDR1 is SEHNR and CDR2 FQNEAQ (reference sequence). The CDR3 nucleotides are TGTGCCAGCAGCCAACCTGGGACTAGCTTTAGGAATGAGCAGTTCTTC. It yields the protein CASSQPGTSFRNEQFF.

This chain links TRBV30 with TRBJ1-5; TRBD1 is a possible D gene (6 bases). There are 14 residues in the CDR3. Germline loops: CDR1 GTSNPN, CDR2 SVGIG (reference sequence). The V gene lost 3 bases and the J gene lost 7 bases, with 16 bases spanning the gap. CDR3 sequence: CAWSVQGWGQPQHF. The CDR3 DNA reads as TGTGCCTGGAGCGTACAGGGTTGGGGCCAGCCCCAGCATTTT. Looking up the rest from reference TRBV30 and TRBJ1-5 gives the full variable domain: SQTIHQWPATLVQPVGSPLSLECTVEGTSNPNLYWYRQAAGRGLQLLFYSVGIGQISSEVPQNLSASRPQDRQFILSSKKLLLSDSGFYLCAWSVQGWGQPQHFGDGTRLSIL.

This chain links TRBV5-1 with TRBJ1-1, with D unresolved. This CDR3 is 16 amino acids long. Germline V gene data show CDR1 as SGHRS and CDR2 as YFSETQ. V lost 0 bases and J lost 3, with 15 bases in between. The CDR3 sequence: CASSLGAGGFYTEAFF. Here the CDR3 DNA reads TGCGCCAGCAGCTTGGGGGCAGGAGGGTTTTACACTGAAGCTTTCTTT.

In nucleotides, the CDR3 is TGTGCCAGCAGCCCTCTGGGAGGGACAGATACGCAGTATTTT. Translating gives CASSPLGGTDTQYF. The chain uses TRBV6-5 and TRBJ2-3, with 7 nucleotides matching TRBD2. Germline CDR1 reads MNHEY; CDR2 reads SVGAGI. The CDR3 has 14 amino acids. The trim removed 6 bases at V and 3 bases at J, leaving 6 bases unmatched.

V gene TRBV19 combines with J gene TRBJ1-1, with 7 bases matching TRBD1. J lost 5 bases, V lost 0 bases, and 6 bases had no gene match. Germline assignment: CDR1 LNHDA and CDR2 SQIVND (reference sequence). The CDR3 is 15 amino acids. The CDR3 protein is CASSIDQRGRTEAFF. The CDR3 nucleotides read TGTGCCAGTAGTATAGATCAGAGGGGGCGGACTGAAGCTTTCTTT.

CDR3 region: CASRKLAGARTDTQYF. The CDR3, as DNA: TGTGCCAGCAGGAAGTTAGCGGGAGCCCGCACAGATACGCAGTATTTT. The gene calls are TRBV2 and TRBJ2-3; 9 nucleotides line up with TRBD2. The CDR3 extends over 16 amino acids. The J segment lost 1 base and the V segment lost 6 bases, leaving 8 bases of the junction unmatched. Germline values: CDR1 SNHLY, CDR2 FYNNEI.

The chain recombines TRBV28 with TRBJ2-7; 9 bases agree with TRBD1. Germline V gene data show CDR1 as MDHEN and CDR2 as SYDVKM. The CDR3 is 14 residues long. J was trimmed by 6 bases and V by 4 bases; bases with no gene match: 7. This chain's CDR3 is CASSSGQGIGEQYF. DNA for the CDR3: TGTGCCAGCAGTTCGGGACAGGGAATTGGCGAGCAGTACTTC.

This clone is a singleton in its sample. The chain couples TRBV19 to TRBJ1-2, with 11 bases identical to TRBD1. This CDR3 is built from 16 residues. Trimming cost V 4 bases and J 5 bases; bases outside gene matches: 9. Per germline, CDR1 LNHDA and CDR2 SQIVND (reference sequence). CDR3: CASSTWDRGSHYGYTF. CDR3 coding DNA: TGTGCCAGTAGTACCTGGGACAGGGGGAGTCATTATGGCTACACCTTC.

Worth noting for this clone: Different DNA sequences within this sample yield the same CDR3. Here the CDR3 DNA reads TGTGCCAGCAGTGGACGAAACACTGAAGCTTTCTTT. Protein: CASSGRNTEAFF. The chain carries TRBV2 and TRBJ1-1, with D unclear. The CDR3 length is 12 residues. The germline CDR1 and CDR2 sequences are SNHLY and FYNNEI. V lost 4 bases and J lost 2, with 5 bases in between. Supplemented by reference TRBV2 and TRBJ1-1, the full variable domain reads EPEVTQTPSHQVTQMGQEVILRCVPISNHLYFYWYRQILGQKVEFLVSFYNNEISEKSEIFDDQFSVERPDGSNFTLKIRSTKLEDSAMYFCASSGRNTEAFFGQGTRLTVV.

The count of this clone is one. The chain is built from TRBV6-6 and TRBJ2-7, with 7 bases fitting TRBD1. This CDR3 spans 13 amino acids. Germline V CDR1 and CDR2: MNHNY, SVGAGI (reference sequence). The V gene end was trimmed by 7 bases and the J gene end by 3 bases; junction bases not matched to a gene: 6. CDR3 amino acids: CASTRDRDYEQYF. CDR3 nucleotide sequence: TGTGCCAGCACCCGAGACAGGGACTACGAGCAGTACTTC.

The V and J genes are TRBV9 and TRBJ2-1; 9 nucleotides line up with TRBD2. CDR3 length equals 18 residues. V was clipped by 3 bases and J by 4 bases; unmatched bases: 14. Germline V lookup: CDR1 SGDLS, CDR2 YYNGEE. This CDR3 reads CASSGGSSASGTYNEQFF. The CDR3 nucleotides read TGTGCCAGCAGCGGGGGAAGCTCGGCTAGCGGGACTTACAATGAGCAGTTCTTC. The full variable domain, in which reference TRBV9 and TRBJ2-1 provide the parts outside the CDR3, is DSGVTQTPKHLITATGQRVTLRCSPRSGDLSVYWYQQSLDQGLQFLIQYYNGEERAKGNILERFSAQQFPDLHSELNLSSLELGDSALYFCASSGGSSASGTYNEQFFGPGTRLTVL.

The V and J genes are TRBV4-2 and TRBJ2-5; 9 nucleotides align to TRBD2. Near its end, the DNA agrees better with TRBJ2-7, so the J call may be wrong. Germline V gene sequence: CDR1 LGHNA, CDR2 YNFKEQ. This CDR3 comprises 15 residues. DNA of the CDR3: TGTGCCAGCAGCCAAGATCCAGCGGGAGGATACGAGCAGTACTTC. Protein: CASSQDPAGGYEQYF.